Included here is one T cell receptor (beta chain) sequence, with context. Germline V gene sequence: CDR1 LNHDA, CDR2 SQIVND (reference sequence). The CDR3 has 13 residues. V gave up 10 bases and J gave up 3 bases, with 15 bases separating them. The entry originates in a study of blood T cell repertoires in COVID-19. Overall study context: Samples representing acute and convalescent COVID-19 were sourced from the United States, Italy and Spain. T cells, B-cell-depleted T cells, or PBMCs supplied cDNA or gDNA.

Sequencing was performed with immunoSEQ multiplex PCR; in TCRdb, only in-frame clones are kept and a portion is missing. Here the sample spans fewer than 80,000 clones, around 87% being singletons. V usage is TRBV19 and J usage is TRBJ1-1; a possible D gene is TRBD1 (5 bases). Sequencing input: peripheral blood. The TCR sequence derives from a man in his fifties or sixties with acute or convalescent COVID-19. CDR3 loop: CATSGVIHTEAFF. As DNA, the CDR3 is TGTGCCACCTCGGGGGTTATCCACACTGAAGCTTTCTTT.